A selection of T cell receptor beta chains follows, all from one sample in a study of cytomegalovirus exposure and HLA in healthy donors. The repertoire was sequenced with immunoSEQ multiplex PCR; TCRdb's copy has only in-frame clones and lacks some. The sample has roughly 100,000 clones; roughly 80% are singletons. Source material: PBMCs. The receptors shown here come from a woman aged 40-49 years in good health and CMV-seropositive. The CDR3 runs from the conserved cysteine through the conserved F or W. Fields, in order: clone size, J gene, D gene, V gene, CDR3 protein, CDR3 DNA. A D gene is named only where the DNA matches it firmly. Clone size is not always given. Where it is, it says once, few, many or a class for expanded clones.

NA,TRBJ2-5,TRBD2,TRBV5-1,CASQRSGSQETQYF,TGCGCCAGCCAACGTAGCGGGAGTCAAGAGACCCAGTACTTC
once,TRBJ2-5,TRBD2,TRBV6-5,CAARGGPRETQYF,TGTGCCGCCCGGGGAGGGCCGCGGGAGACCCAGTACTTC
NA,TRBJ2-7,NA,TRBV27,CASSLRQGVAGTYEQYF,TGTGCCAGCAGTTTGAGGCAGGGGGTCGCGGGGACCTACGAGCAGTACTTC
NA,TRBJ1-5,NA,TRBV27,CASTSTGGDQPQHF,TGTGCCAGCACCTCTACGGGGGGGGATCAGCCCCAGCATTTT
once,TRBJ1-6,NA,TRBV11-2,CASSLIGGYNSPLHF,TGTGCCAGCAGCTTAATCGGGGGCTATAATTCACCCCTCCACTTT
NA,TRBJ2-2,NA,TRBV7-3,CASRLGPETPGELFF,TGTGCCAGCAGACTAGGCCCGGAGACACCGGGGGAGCTGTTTTTT
medium-sized,TRBJ1-1,NA,TRBV5-4,CASRTGGRTEAFF,TGTGCCAGCAGGACGGGGGGACGGACTGAAGCTTTCTTT
once,TRBJ2-7,NA,TRBV27,CASSPQQGMEFYEQYF,TGTGCCAGCAGTCCCCAACAGGGAATGGAGTTCTACGAGCAGTACTTC
NA,TRBJ1-6,NA,TRBV6-1,CASSDATGGMSSFSPLHF,TGTGCCAGCAGTGACGCTACGGGGGGAATGAGTTCGTTTTCACCCCTCCACTTT
NA,TRBJ2-7,TRBD2,TRBV7-8,CASSRLAGWGPEQYF,TGTGCCAGCAGCCGACTAGCGGGATGGGGTCCAGAGCAGTACTTC
few,TRBJ2-1,NA,TRBV11-3,CASSPTGGISYNEQFF,TGTGCCAGCAGCCCCACAGGCGGGATCTCCTACAATGAGCAGTTCTTC
NA,TRBJ1-1,NA,TRBV10-3,CAISERTASNTEAFF,TGTGCCATCAGTGAAAGGACAGCTTCGAACACTGAAGCTTTCTTT
few,TRBJ2-7,TRBD1,TRBV2,CASSDRTGRNEQYF,TGTGCCAGCAGTGACCGGACAGGGCGCAACGAGCAGTACTTC
NA,TRBJ2-5,NA,TRBV2,CASRGGRIETQYF,TGTGCCAGCAGGGGAGGTCGTATCGAGACCCAGTACTTC
NA,TRBJ2-2,NA,TRBV27,CASSLKAGAGGELFF,TGTGCCAGCAGTTTAAAGGCGGGGGCGGGCGGGGAGCTGTTTTTT
NA,TRBJ2-7,TRBD1,TRBV7-9,CSSSYGTGGAGYEQYF,TGTTCCAGCAGCTACGGGACAGGGGGCGCAGGTTACGAGCAGTACTTC
NA,TRBJ2-1,NA,TRBV7-2,CASTPGAGPNEQFF,TGTGCCAGCACCCCAGGTGCAGGGCCCAATGAGCAGTTCTTC
NA,TRBJ2-7,NA,TRBV9,CASSVGGGDGYEQYF,TGTGCCAGCAGCGTAGGGGGGGGCGACGGATACGAGCAGTACTTC
NA,TRBJ2-7,NA,TRBV28,CASSFLGLPISYEQYF,TGTGCCAGCAGTTTCCTGGGGCTACCAATCTCCTACGAGCAGTACTTC
NA,TRBJ2-7,NA,TRBV2,CASSEGLAEDYEQYF,TGTGCCAGCAGTGAAGGGTTAGCGGAAGATTACGAGCAGTACTTC
NA,TRBJ1-1,NA,TRBV7-9,CASSPGAGVTGDTEAFF,TGTGCCAGCAGCCCGGGCGCGGGAGTGACGGGTGACACTGAAGCTTTCTTT
once,TRBJ1-5,TRBD1,TRBV7-8,CASSIRPDRGLNQPQHF,TGTGCCAGCAGCATCCGCCCGGACAGGGGACTTAATCAGCCCCAGCATTTT
NA,TRBJ2-1,NA,TRBV9,CASSEDRYNEQFF,TGTGCCAGCAGCGAAGACAGATACAATGAGCAGTTCTTC
NA,TRBJ2-7,NA,TRBV28,CASSRGLSYEQYF,TGTGCCAGCAGTCGCGGGTTATCCTACGAGCAGTACTTC
NA,TRBJ2-1,TRBD2,TRBV5-1,CASSLSLASGRPLSYNEQFF,TGCGCCAGCAGCTTGTCCTTAGCTAGCGGGAGGCCGCTCTCCTACAATGAGCAGTTCTTC
NA,TRBJ1-1,NA,TRBV19,CASSIRGATEAFF,TGTGCCAGTAGTATACGGGGGGCCACTGAAGCTTTCTTT
NA,TRBJ1-1,NA,TRBV5-1,CASSGQSNTEAFF,TGCGCCAGCTCTGGACAGTCGAACACTGAAGCTTTCTTT
NA,TRBJ2-7,NA,TRBV5-1,CASSASYLRGSPYEQYF,TGCGCCAGCAGCGCCTCCTACCTAAGGGGGTCCCCCTACGAGCAGTACTTC
NA,TRBJ2-3,TRBD2,TRBV5-6,CASSTPLAGGADTQYF,TGTGCCAGCAGCACGCCCTTAGCGGGAGGAGCAGATACGCAGTATTTT
NA,TRBJ2-1,NA,TRBV29-1,CSVASSRGSYNEQFF,TGCAGCGTTGCTTCTTCCCGGGGCTCCTACAATGAGCAGTTCTTC
NA,TRBJ2-1,TRBD2,TRBV11-3,CASSLNGGASGRANEQFF,TGTGCCAGCAGCTTAAACGGGGGGGCTAGCGGGAGGGCCAATGAGCAGTTCTTC
NA,TRBJ2-5,NA,TRBV9,CASSVATLVGAGQETQYF,TGTGCCAGCAGCGTAGCTACACTAGTGGGGGCAGGCCAAGAGACCCAGTACTTC
NA,TRBJ1-4,TRBD1,TRBV7-2,CASSQAGGQGFF,TGTGCCAGCAGCCAGGCGGGGGGACAGGGGTTTTTT
NA,TRBJ1-6,NA,TRBV7-9,CASSLVGGLLPSPLHF,TGTGCCAGCAGCTTAGTCGGGGGGCTCCTACCCTCACCCCTCCACTTT
NA,TRBJ2-3,NA,TRBV2,CASSGPPFRGDTQYF,TGTGCCAGCAGTGGGCCCCCATTCAGAGGGGATACGCAGTATTTT
NA,TRBJ1-5,NA,TRBV6-1,CASSEGIRSNQPQHF,TGTGCCAGCAGTGAAGGTATCCGGAGCAATCAGCCCCAGCATTTT
NA,TRBJ1-1,NA,TRBV5-1,CASSVGDSTEAFF,TGCGCCAGCAGCGTCGGGGATTCCACTGAAGCTTTCTTT
NA,TRBJ2-3,NA,TRBV10-3,CATKPRSVTDTQYF,TGTGCCACCAAACCAAGGAGTGTCACAGATACGCAGTATTTT
NA,TRBJ1-2,TRBD1,TRBV5-6,CASSPPDRVWYGYTF,TGTGCCAGCAGCCCACCGGACAGGGTTTGGTATGGCTACACCTTC
NA,TRBJ1-1,NA,TRBV9,CASSVGGGDLNTEAFF,TGTGCCAGCAGCGTAGGGGGAGGGGATCTTAACACTGAAGCTTTCTTT
NA,TRBJ1-4,NA,TRBV19,CASSIRGRREKLFF,TGTGCCAGTAGTATCCGGGGAAGAAGGGAAAAACTGTTTTTT
NA,TRBJ1-1,TRBD1,TRBV18,CASSRRDRDTEAFF,TGTGCCAGCTCACGCCGGGACAGGGACACTGAAGCTTTCTTT
few,TRBJ2-6,TRBD1,TRBV11-2,CASSGQGGSGANVLTF,TGTGCCAGCAGCGGACAGGGGGGCTCTGGGGCCAACGTCCTGACTTTC
NA,TRBJ2-7,NA,TRBV28,CASSPRNGDYEQYF,TGTGCCAGCAGTCCCAGAAACGGAGACTACGAGCAGTACTTC
NA,TRBJ2-1,NA,TRBV9,CASSHIGGVRYNEQFF,TGTGCCAGCAGCCATATCGGCGGGGTGCGTTACAATGAGCAGTTCTTC
NA,TRBJ1-6,NA,TRBV9,CASSVGSGNSPLHF,TGTGCCAGCAGCGTAGGCTCAGGGAATTCACCCCTCCACTTT
once,TRBJ1-6,TRBD1,TRBV2,CASSEHGTGNSPLHF,TGTGCCAGCAGTGAGCACGGGACAGGGAATTCACCCCTCCACTTT
NA,TRBJ1-5,TRBD1,TRBV6-1,CASSMTGAGQPQHF,TGTGCCAGCAGTATGACAGGGGCTGGTCAGCCCCAGCATTTT
NA,TRBJ1-2,NA,TRBV7-8,CASSLEAGAYYGYTF,TGTGCCAGCAGCTTAGAGGCAGGGGCCTACTATGGCTACACCTTC
NA,TRBJ2-1,NA,TRBV9,CASSVASRRVNEQFF,TGTGCCAGCAGCGTAGCGTCTAGACGGGTAAATGAGCAGTTCTTC